The 23 T cell receptor beta chains in this list originate from one sample, sequenced in a study of blood T cell repertoires in COVID-19. The method was immunoSEQ multiplex PCR; TCRdb's version includes in-frame clones alone and lacks a portion of them. The sample shows about 290,000 clones, 70% to 90% of them seen only once. The sequenced sample consisted of peripheral blood. Receptors originate from a woman between 50 and 59 years old with active or convalescent COVID-19.

V gene TRBV7-9 combines with J gene TRBJ2-1; perhaps TRBD1 as D (6 bases). The CDR3 runs to 17 residues. Deletions cut 4 bases from V and 4 bases from J, with 20 bases between. Germline CDR1 reads SEHNR; CDR2 reads FQNEAQ (reference sequence). CDR3 sequence (DNA): TGTGCCAGCAGCTCCTTTCACCGGGACATCCCTTACAATGAGCAGTTCTTC. Protein sequence: CASSSFHRDIPYNEQFF. The entire variable domain, with the rest obtained from reference TRBV7-9 and TRBJ2-1, is as follows: DTGVSQNPRHKITKRGQNVTFRCDPISEHNRLYWYRQTLGQGPEFLTYFQNEAQLEKSRLLSDRFSAERPKGSFSTLEIQRTEQGDSAMYLCASSSFHRDIPYNEQFFGPGTRLTVL.

The J gene is TRBJ2-1, the V gene TRBV2; perhaps TRBD2 as D (6 bases). V was clipped by 6 bases and J by 8 bases, with 14 bases between them. There are 13 residues in the CDR3. The germline gives CDR1 SNHLY, CDR2 FYNNEI. The CDR3 reads CASRLAPTYEQFF. CDR3 bases: TGTGCCAGCAGGCTAGCGCCCACGTATGAGCAGTTCTTC.

This chain joins TRBV7-9 and TRBJ1-5; D not resolved. The CDR3 has 13 amino acids. V was trimmed by 1 base and J by 6 bases, leaving 7 bases between them. Germline loops: CDR1 SEHNR, CDR2 FQNEAQ (reference sequence). The CDR3 region is CASSLGSVQPQHF. The CDR3 DNA follows: TGTGCCAGCAGCTTAGGATCAGTTCAGCCCCAGCATTTT.

V is TRBV5-6 and J is TRBJ1-1; 7 bases fit TRBD1. This CDR3 is built from 15 residues. Germline V lookup: CDR1 SGHDT, CDR2 YYEEEE. After removal of 4 bases from V and 2 bases from J, the junction contained 8 bases not matched to a gene. The CDR3 protein is CASSLDRDANTEAFF. Here the CDR3 DNA reads TGTGCCAGCAGCCTCGACAGGGATGCCAACACTGAAGCTTTCTTT.

The rearrangement links TRBV9 to TRBJ1-1, with TRBD1 matching over 9 bases. Germline CDR1 reads SGDLS; CDR2 reads YYNGEE. V gave up 0 bases and J gave up 6 bases; unmatched junction bases: 6. The CDR3 runs 15 residues. CDR3 nucleotide sequence: TGTGCCAGCAGCGTAGGACAGGGGGGATTCGCTGAAGCTTTCTTT. Encoded protein: CASSVGQGGFAEAFF.

The J gene is TRBJ2-1, the V gene TRBV29-1, with 10 bases aligning to TRBD1. The germline V gene encodes CDR1 SQVTM and CDR2 ANQGSEA. The CDR3 runs 17 residues. V lost 0 bases, J lost 4 bases, and 9 bases stayed unmatched. The chain's CDR3 is CSVEDRQGAPPYNEQFF. CDR3 bases: TGCAGCGTTGAAGATCGACAGGGGGCACCCCCTTACAATGAGCAGTTCTTC.

This clone was observed once. The chain links TRBV28 to TRBJ2-1; the D gene is possibly TRBD2 (6 bases). The CDR3 spans 15 residues. Trimming left V 7 bases short and J 6 bases short, with 19 bases between. The V gene's germline CDR1 is MDHEN and CDR2 SYDVKM. CDR3 coding DNA: TGTGCCAGCAATCCTCTTGGTAGCGGTGGCAATGAGCAGTTCTTC. Translated, it gives CASNPLGSGGNEQFF.

The J gene is TRBJ2-1, the V gene TRBV2, with 10 bases fitting TRBD1. The V gene end was trimmed by 8 bases and the J gene end by 7 bases; junction bases not matched to a gene: 5. The CDR3 totals 13 residues. CDR1 and CDR2 from the germline V gene are SNHLY and FYNNEI. The CDR3 region has the DNA TGTGCCAGCGGCTCGGACAGGGGGAATGAGCAGTTCTTC. Its translation is CASGSDRGNEQFF.

This clone is a singleton in its sample. The chain uses TRBV10-1 and TRBJ1-1; no reliable D call. This CDR3 spans 14 amino acids. The germline V gene encodes CDR1 WNHNN and CDR2 SYGVQD (reference sequence). V shed 2 bases and J shed 1 base, with 8 bases lying between them. This CDR3 is CASSEAGSNTEAFF. The CDR3 DNA sequence: TGCGCCAGCAGTGAGGCAGGATCGAACACTGAAGCTTTCTTT.

The genes are TRBV11-2 and TRBJ1-4; D is unclear. In germline, CDR1 is SGHAT, CDR2 FQNNGV. Trimming stripped 4 bases from V and 8 bases from J, with 26 bases between. The CDR3 is 18 amino acids. CDR3: CASSSRAGGFPTREKLFF. The CDR3 DNA sequence: TGTGCCAGCAGCTCGCGTGCCGGCGGCTTCCCCACGAGGGAAAAACTGTTTTTT. Filled out from reference TRBV11-2 and TRBJ1-4, the complete variable domain reads EAGVAQSPRYKIIEKRQSVAFWCNPISGHATLYWYQQILGQGPKLLIQFQNNGVVDDSQLPKDRFSAERLKGVDSTLKIQPAKLEDSAVYLCASSSRAGGFPTREKLFFGSGTQLSVL.

This chain connects TRBV25-1 to TRBJ1-2, with D perhaps matching TRBD1 (5 bases). The germline CDR1 and CDR2 sequences are MGHDK and SYGVNS. V lost 2 bases and J 2 bases, leaving 9 bases between the germline ends. This CDR3 region has 14 residues. Here the CDR3 DNA reads TGTGCCAGCAGTGAAGGGGCCGGAAACTATGGCTACACCTTC. Amino acids: CASSEGAGNYGYTF.

The chain employs TRBV27 and TRBJ1-2; 8 bases map to TRBD1. This CDR3 spans 14 amino acids. The ends lost 6 bases at V and 4 bases at J; junction bases unmatched: 7. Germline CDR1 MNHEY, CDR2 SMNVEV (reference sequence). The CDR3 loop is CASRVQGVGYGYTF. The CDR3 DNA is TGTGCCAGCAGGGTACAGGGGGTCGGCTATGGCTACACCTTC.

There are a few counts of this clone. The V call is TRBV14, the J call TRBJ2-5; D gene ambiguous. Trimming left V 8 bases short and J 2 bases short, with 9 bases between. The germline V gene encodes CDR1 SGHDN and CDR2 FVKESK. This CDR3 is built from 12 residues. CDR3 loop: CASQARQETQYF. CDR3 sequence (DNA): TGTGCCAGCCAAGCCCGACAAGAGACCCAGTACTTC. Full variable domain (missing parts from reference TRBV14 and TRBJ2-5): EAGVTQFPSHSVIEKGQTVTLRCDPISGHDNLYWYRRVMGKEIKFLLHFVKESKQDESGMPNNRFLAERTGGTYSTLKVQPAELEDSGVYFCASQARQETQYFGPGTRLLVL.

The J gene is TRBJ2-3, the V gene TRBV7-9, with TRBD2 matching over 9 bases. Trimming removed 1 base from V and 3 bases from J; junction bases left unmatched: 2. Germline CDR1 and CDR2: SEHNR and FQNEAQ (reference sequence). The CDR3 has 15 amino acids. This CDR3 reads CASSLGGRGTDTQYF. The CDR3 coding sequence is TGTGCCAGCAGCTTAGGCGGGAGGGGTACAGATACGCAGTATTTT. Full variable domain (outside the CDR3, taken from reference TRBV7-9 and TRBJ2-3): DTGVSQNPRHKITKRGQNVTFRCDPISEHNRLYWYRQTLGQGPEFLTYFQNEAQLEKSRLLSDRFSAERPKGSFSTLEIQRTEQGDSAMYLCASSLGGRGTDTQYFGPGTRLTVL.

The chain uses TRBV5-1 and TRBJ1-1, with D hard to call. CDR1 and CDR2 (germline): SGHRS, YFSETQ. The CDR3 spans 15 residues. The V end lost 0 bases, the J end lost 0 bases, and 9 bases lay between the germline ends. In DNA, the CDR3 is TGCGCCAGCAGCTTGGGGCGGCAGATGAACACTGAAGCTTTCTTT. Translating gives CASSLGRQMNTEAFF. The full variable domain, in which reference TRBV5-1 and TRBJ1-1 provide the parts outside the CDR3, is KAGVTQTPRYLIKTRGQQVTLSCSPISGHRSVSWYQQTPGQGLQFLFEYFSETQRNKGNFPGRFSGRQFSNSRSEMNVSTLELGDSALYLCASSLGRQMNTEAFFGQGTRLTVV.

This chain joins TRBV6-5 and TRBJ2-7; 8 bases map to TRBD2. CDR1 is MNHEY and CDR2 is SVGAGI in the germline V gene. Trimming removed 3 bases from V and 0 bases from J; junction bases left unmatched: 7. This CDR3 has 16 residues. The CDR3 region has the DNA TGTGCCAGCAGTTATCTAGCGGGTTCGAGCTCCTACGAGCAGTACTTC. This translates into CASSYLAGSSSYEQYF.

The genes are TRBV14 and TRBJ1-5; maybe TRBD1 (5 bases). CDR1 SGHDN and CDR2 FVKESK come from the germline V gene. The CDR3 is 16 amino acids. Trimming left V 1 base short and J 1 base short, with 11 bases between. CDR3 coding DNA: TGTGCCAGCAGCCAAGTCGGGGGGGTCAGCAATCAGCCCCAGCATTTT. Residues: CASSQVGGVSNQPQHF.

V gene TRBV10-2 combines with J gene TRBJ1-6; a possible D gene is TRBD1 (5 bases). The V gene lost 0 bases and the J gene lost 2 bases, with 11 bases spanning the gap. The CDR3 consists of 17 residues. The germline V gene has CDR1 WSHSY and CDR2 SAAADI. The DNA for the CDR3 is TGCGCCAGCAGTGAGTCGGGGGGGGGAGCCTATAATTCACCCCTCCACTTT. Translating it yields CASSESGGGAYNSPLHF.

The rearrangement uses TRBV7-9 and TRBJ2-5, with 8 bases aligning to TRBD2. This CDR3 contains 14 residues. Unmatched junction bases numbered 9, after V lost 0 bases and J lost 12 bases. Germline V lookup: CDR1 SEHNR, CDR2 FQNEAQ (reference sequence). In nucleotides, the CDR3 is TGTGCCAGCAGCTTAGCTGTCTTTGGGACTAGGGAGTACTTC. Amino acid sequence: CASSLAVFGTREYF.

The V and J genes are TRBV28 and TRBJ1-4; D not certain. Germline CDR1 reads MDHEN; CDR2 reads SYDVKM. This CDR3 has 18 amino acids. V was shortened by 6 bases and J by 0 bases, with 20 bases between the two germline ends. CDR3 coding DNA: TGTGCCAGCAGCCCGGGCGCGGGCCACCCGTCAACTAATGAAAAACTGTTTTTT. It encodes CASSPGAGHPSTNEKLFF.

The gene calls are TRBV28 and TRBJ1-5; a possible D gene is TRBD1 (6 bases). Germline V lookup: CDR1 MDHEN, CDR2 SYDVKM. This CDR3 is built from 17 residues. Trimming pared 6 bases from V and 2 bases from J, leaving 20 bases between. CDR3 region: CASSPLGGAGGNQPQHF. The CDR3 region has the DNA TGTGCCAGCAGCCCCTTAGGGGGGGCGGGGGGCAATCAGCCCCAGCATTTT.

This chain connects TRBV4-1 to TRBJ1-4; 12 bases are shared with TRBD1. The J segment lost 0 bases and the V segment lost 1 base, leaving 3 bases of the junction unmatched. The germline gives CDR1 MGHRA, CDR2 YSYEKL. The CDR3 runs to 18 residues. Written as DNA, the CDR3 is TGCGCCAGCAGCCAAGTTGGGACAGGGGGCCCAACTAATGAAAAACTGTTTTTT. Translating gives CASSQVGTGGPTNEKLFF.

The gene calls are TRBV5-1 and TRBJ2-1; TRBD2 agrees at 10 bases. This CDR3 comprises 15 residues. The ends lost 0 bases at V and 9 bases at J; junction bases unmatched: 6. CDR1 SGHRS and CDR2 YFSETQ come from the germline V gene. In nucleotides, the CDR3 is TGCGCCAGCAGCTTGGGGCTAGCGGGAGACGGTGAGCAGTTCTTC. This encodes CASSLGLAGDGEQFF.